Listed below are T cell receptor beta chains from one sample, sequenced in a study of vaccination and CD4 T cells after COVID-19. Antigens of these TCRs are unknown. TCRdb analysed the PCR reads with MiXCR anew, one entry per CDR3 protein. The sample records about 3,800 distinct CDR3 sequences, roughly 45% being singletons. Material for sequencing was CD4+ T cells from blood, cultured in vitro. Every receptor here comes from a human donor who had recovered from COVID-19. CDR3s include the opening cysteine and the closing phenylalanine or tryptophan. Each record gives: CDR3 DNA, CDR3 protein, J gene, D gene, V gene, clone size. The D gene is left open where the match is weak. Some rows mark clone size as missing; the rest say once, few, many or name a class of expanded clone.

CDR3nt: TGTGCCAGCAGTTTATGGCAGGGTAACGAGCAGTACTTC; CDR3aa: CASSLWQGNEQYF; j_gene: TRBJ2-7; d_gene: NA; v_gene: TRBV12-3/TRBV12-4; abundance: NA
CDR3nt: TGTGCCAGCATGGCGGGAGGGCCTGGGAATGAGCAGTTCTTC; CDR3aa: CASMAGGPGNEQFF; j_gene: TRBJ2-1; d_gene: TRBD2; v_gene: TRBV6-1; abundance: few
CDR3nt: TGTGCCAGCAGCCAGGGACCTTTTGAAGCTTTCTTT; CDR3aa: CASSQGPFEAFF; j_gene: TRBJ1-1; d_gene: NA; v_gene: TRBV6-1; abundance: few
CDR3nt: TGTGCCAGCAGACCTAGGGAGGGGGCGAACACTGAAGCTTTCTTT; CDR3aa: CASRPREGANTEAFF; j_gene: TRBJ1-1; d_gene: TRBD1; v_gene: TRBV7-9; abundance: few
CDR3nt: TGTGCCAGCAGCAGGACAGGGCTGGACTCACCCCTCCACTTT; CDR3aa: CASSRTGLDSPLHF; j_gene: TRBJ1-6; d_gene: TRBD1; v_gene: TRBV11-3; abundance: NA
CDR3nt: TGTGCCAGCAGCCTCACATCAGGGAACTATGGCTACACCTTC; CDR3aa: CASSLTSGNYGYTF; j_gene: TRBJ1-2; d_gene: NA; v_gene: TRBV7-9; abundance: medium-sized
CDR3nt: TGCAGTGCTAGATCACCCATAGGAGCGGGGGGGCCAGATACGCAGTATTTT; CDR3aa: CSARSPIGAGGPDTQYF; j_gene: TRBJ2-3; d_gene: TRBD2; v_gene: TRBV20-1; abundance: NA
CDR3nt: TGTGCCAGCCCTCCCCAAAAAACCGGGACTAGGGAAGAACTAGCCAAAAACATTCAGTACTTC; CDR3aa: CASPPQKTGTREELAKNIQYF; j_gene: TRBJ2-4; d_gene: TRBD2; v_gene: TRBV5-4; abundance: NA
CDR3nt: TGTGCCAGCAGCCCCTCAAGGGGGCAGCCCCAGCATTTT; CDR3aa: CASSPSRGQPQHF; j_gene: TRBJ1-5; d_gene: NA; v_gene: TRBV7-2; abundance: NA
CDR3nt: TGTGCCATCAGTAAGACTACAGGGATGAACAATGAGCAGTTCTTC; CDR3aa: CAISKTTGMNNEQFF; j_gene: TRBJ2-1; d_gene: NA; v_gene: TRBV10-3; abundance: NA
CDR3nt: TGTGCCAGCAGCTGGGATCGGGACAGGGTCGACTTC; CDR3aa: CASSWDRDRVDF; j_gene: TRBJ2-7; d_gene: TRBD1; v_gene: TRBV7-8; abundance: NA
CDR3nt: TGTGCCAGCAGCCTACTCGGGGGGTTTTACAATGAGCAGTTCTTC; CDR3aa: CASSLLGGFYNEQFF; j_gene: TRBJ2-1; d_gene: TRBD2; v_gene: TRBV7-2; abundance: NA
CDR3nt: TGTGCCAGCAGCCATCAAAAGGGCGAGCAGTACTTC; CDR3aa: CASSHQKGEQYF; j_gene: TRBJ2-7; d_gene: NA; v_gene: TRBV11-2; abundance: few
CDR3nt: TGTGCCAGCAGTGGTAGGGGGGCCGGTCAGCCCCAGCATTTT; CDR3aa: CASSGRGAGQPQHF; j_gene: TRBJ1-5; d_gene: NA; v_gene: TRBV2; abundance: medium-sized
CDR3nt: TGTGCCAGCAGACCTCTCGGACTAGCGGGAGTAGAGACCCAGTACTTC; CDR3aa: CASRPLGLAGVETQYF; j_gene: TRBJ2-5; d_gene: TRBD2; v_gene: TRBV6-2/TRBV6-3; abundance: once
CDR3nt: TGTGCCAGCAGCACGAGGGACAGGGAGAACACCGGGGAGCTGTTTTTT; CDR3aa: CASSTRDRENTGELFF; j_gene: TRBJ2-2; d_gene: NA; v_gene: TRBV21-1; abundance: few
CDR3nt: TGTGCCAGCAGTGACCAATCAGGGGGCGGGGACGAGCAGTACTTC; CDR3aa: CASSDQSGGGDEQYF; j_gene: TRBJ2-7; d_gene: TRBD1; v_gene: TRBV6-4; abundance: few
CDR3nt: TGTGCCAGCAGTTTTACGGGGGGGTGGTACAATGAGCAGTTCTTC; CDR3aa: CASSFTGGWYNEQFF; j_gene: TRBJ2-1; d_gene: TRBD2; v_gene: TRBV27; abundance: NA
CDR3nt: TGTGCCAGCAGACCCCTGGGCGGTTACAATGAGCAGTTCTTC; CDR3aa: CASRPLGGYNEQFF; j_gene: TRBJ2-1; d_gene: NA; v_gene: TRBV6-1; abundance: once